A selection of T cell receptor beta chains follows, all from one sample in a study of shared clonotypes between healthy human individuals. The assay was immunoSEQ multiplex PCR, and TCRdb's table has in-frame clones only and misses some. This table holds some 360,000 clones, about 70% found once. The sample was memory CD4+ T cells sorted from blood. The receptors here all came from a young man in good health. Both conserved end residues are part of each CDR3. D genes are given only for firm matches. A clone size is listed for some rows: how often the clone was seen (once, few, many), or a class if it is expanded.

cdr3_aa cdr3_nt j_call clone_size v_call d_call
CASSSTGGTGELFF TGTGCCAGCAGCTCGACAGGGGGCACCGGGGAGCTGTTTTTT TRBJ2-2 NA TRBV7-9 TRBD1
CASGLAGGPGELFF TGTGCTAGTGGGCTAGCGGGAGGGCCCGGGGAGCTGTTTTTT TRBJ2-2 NA TRBV12-5 TRBD2
CASSLNSRQNQPQHF TGTGCCAGCTCACTAAACAGTAGACAGAATCAGCCCCAGCATTTT TRBJ1-5 few TRBV18 NA
CASSPSGNTDTQYF TGTGCCAGCAGCCCAAGCGGAAACACAGATACGCAGTATTTT TRBJ2-3 NA TRBV7-9 NA
CASSFTSGTQYF TGTGCCAGCAGCTTTACTAGCGGGACGCAGTATTTT TRBJ2-3 NA TRBV5-8 TRBD2
CASSYSGRASGGELFF TGCGCCAGCAGCTACAGCGGGAGGGCCTCGGGCGGGGAGCTGTTTTTT TRBJ2-2 once TRBV5-1 TRBD2
CASRHPKPTSGKRRTGELFF TGTGCCAGCAGGCACCCGAAGCCGACTAGCGGGAAAAGGAGAACCGGGGAGCTGTTTTTT TRBJ2-2 NA TRBV2 TRBD2
CASTQGGTGGNEQYF TGTGCCAGCACCCAGGGGGGGACAGGGGGCAACGAGCAGTACTTC TRBJ2-7 NA TRBV28 TRBD1
CASSSTGSNTIYF TGTGCCAGCAGCTCGACAGGGTCCAACACCATATATTTT TRBJ1-3 few TRBV2 TRBD1
CATYLQGRSYNEQFF TGTGCCACCTATCTACAGGGTAGGTCCTACAATGAGCAGTTCTTC TRBJ2-1 NA TRBV7-9 NA